One T cell receptor (beta chain) is described in this entry. This sample was taken from a study of blood T cell repertoires in COVID-19. Libraries were prepared by immunoSEQ multiplex PCR; TCRdb keeps only in-frame clonotypes and omits some of them. Altogether more than 150,000 clones are present, about nine tenths being singletons, with the ten largest covering 2.4%. The clonotype comes from an older woman with acute or convalescent COVID-19. Sequences were obtained from peripheral blood.

The CDR3 here is CASSPNLQGTEAFF. CDR3 DNA sequence: TGCGCCAGCAGCCCCAACTTGCAGGGCACTGAAGCTTTCTTT. This chain joins TRBV5-1 and TRBJ1-1; perhaps TRBD1 as D (5 bases). The CDR3 is made up of 14 amino acids. Deletions cut 4 bases from V and 4 bases from J, with 14 bases between. CDR1 is SGHRS and CDR2 is YFSETQ in the germline V gene.